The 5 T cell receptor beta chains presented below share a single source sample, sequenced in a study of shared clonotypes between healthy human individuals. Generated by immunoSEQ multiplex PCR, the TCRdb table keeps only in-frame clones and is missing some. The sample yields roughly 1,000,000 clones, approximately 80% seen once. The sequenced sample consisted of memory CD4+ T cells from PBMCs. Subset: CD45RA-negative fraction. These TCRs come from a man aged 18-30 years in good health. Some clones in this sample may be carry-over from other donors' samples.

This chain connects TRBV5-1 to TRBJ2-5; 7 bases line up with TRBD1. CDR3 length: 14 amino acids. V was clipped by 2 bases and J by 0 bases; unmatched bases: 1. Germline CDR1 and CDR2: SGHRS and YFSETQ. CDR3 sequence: CASSLQGHQETQYF. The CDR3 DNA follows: TGCGCCAGCAGCTTACAGGGGCACCAAGAGACCCAGTACTTC.

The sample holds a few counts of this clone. The CDR3 nucleotides are TGTGCCAGCAGCCAAAGGGGGGACAGGTCCTACAATGAGCAGTTCTTC. Amino acid sequence: CASSQRGDRSYNEQFF. The chain has TRBV11-2 and TRBJ2-1; 8 bases are a match to TRBD1. V shed 5 bases, J shed 1 base, and the junction held 7 bases outside the gene matches. Per the germline V gene, CDR1 is SGHAT and CDR2 is FQNNGV. The CDR3 has 16 residues.

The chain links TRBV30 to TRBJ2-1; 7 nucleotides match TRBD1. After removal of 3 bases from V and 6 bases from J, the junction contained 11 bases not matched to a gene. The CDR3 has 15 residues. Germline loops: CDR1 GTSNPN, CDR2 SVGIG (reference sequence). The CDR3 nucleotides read TGTGCCTGGAGGCTATGGCAGGGGGTAGGCAATGAGCAGTTCTTC. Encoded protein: CAWRLWQGVGNEQFF.

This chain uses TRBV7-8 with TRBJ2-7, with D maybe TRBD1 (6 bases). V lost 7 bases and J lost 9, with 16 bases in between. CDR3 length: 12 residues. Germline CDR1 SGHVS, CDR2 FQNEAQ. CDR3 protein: CASTLQGPWQYF. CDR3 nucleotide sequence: TGTGCCAGCACGTTGCAGGGGCCTTGGCAGTACTTC. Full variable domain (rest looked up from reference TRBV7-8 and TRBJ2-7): GAGVSQSPRYKVAKRGQDVALRCDPISGHVSLFWYQQALGQGPEFLTYFQNEAQLDKSGLPSDRFFAERPEGSVSTLKIQRTQQEDSAVYLCASTLQGPWQYFGPGTRLTVT.

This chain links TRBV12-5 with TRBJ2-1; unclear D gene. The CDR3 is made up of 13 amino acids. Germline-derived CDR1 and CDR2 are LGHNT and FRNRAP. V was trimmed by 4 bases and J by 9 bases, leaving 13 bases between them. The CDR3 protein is CASGSSASFEQFF. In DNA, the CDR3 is TGTGCTAGTGGTTCATCTGCTTCCTTTGAGCAGTTCTTC. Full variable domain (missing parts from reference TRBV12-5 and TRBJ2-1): DARVTQTPRHKVTEMGQEVTMRCQPILGHNTVFWYRQTMMQGLELLAYFRNRAPLDDSGMPKDRFSAEMPDATLATLKIQPSEPRDSAVYFCASGSSASFEQFFGPGTRLTVL.